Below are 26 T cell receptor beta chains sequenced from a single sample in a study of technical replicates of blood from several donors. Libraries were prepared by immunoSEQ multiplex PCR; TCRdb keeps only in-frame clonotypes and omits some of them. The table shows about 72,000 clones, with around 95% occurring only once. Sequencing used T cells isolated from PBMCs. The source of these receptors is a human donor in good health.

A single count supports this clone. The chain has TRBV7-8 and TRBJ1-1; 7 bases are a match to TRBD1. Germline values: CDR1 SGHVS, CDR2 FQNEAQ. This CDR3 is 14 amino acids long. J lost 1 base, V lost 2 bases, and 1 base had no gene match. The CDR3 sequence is CASSLYRGNTEAFF. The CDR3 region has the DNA TGTGCCAGCAGCTTATACAGGGGGAACACTGAAGCTTTCTTT.

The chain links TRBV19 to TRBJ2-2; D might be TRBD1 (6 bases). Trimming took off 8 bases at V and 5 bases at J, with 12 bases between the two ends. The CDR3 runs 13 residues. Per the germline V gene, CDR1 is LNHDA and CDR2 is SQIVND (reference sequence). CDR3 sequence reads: CASQGSWTGELFF. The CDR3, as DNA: TGTGCCAGTCAGGGGTCTTGGACCGGGGAGCTGTTTTTT. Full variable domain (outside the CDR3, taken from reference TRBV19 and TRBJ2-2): DGGITQSPKYLFRKEGQNVTLSCEQNLNHDAMYWYRQDPGQGLRLIYYSQIVNDFQKGDIAEGYSVSREKKESFPLTVTSAQKNPTAFYLCASQGSWTGELFFGEGSRLTVL.

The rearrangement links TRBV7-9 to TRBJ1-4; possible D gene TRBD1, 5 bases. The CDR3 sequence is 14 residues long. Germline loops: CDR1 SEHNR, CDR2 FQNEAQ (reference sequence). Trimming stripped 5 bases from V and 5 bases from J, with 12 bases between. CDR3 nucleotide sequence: TGTGCCAGCAGCGGGGGACGGGGGAATGAAAAACTGTTTTTT. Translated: CASSGGRGNEKLFF.

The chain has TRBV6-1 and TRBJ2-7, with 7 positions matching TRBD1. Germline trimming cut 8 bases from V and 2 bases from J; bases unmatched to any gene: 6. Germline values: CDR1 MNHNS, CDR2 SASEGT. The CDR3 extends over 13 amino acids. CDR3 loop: CASLQGLAYEQYF. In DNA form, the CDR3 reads TGTGCCAGCTTACAGGGGCTTGCCTACGAGCAGTACTTC.

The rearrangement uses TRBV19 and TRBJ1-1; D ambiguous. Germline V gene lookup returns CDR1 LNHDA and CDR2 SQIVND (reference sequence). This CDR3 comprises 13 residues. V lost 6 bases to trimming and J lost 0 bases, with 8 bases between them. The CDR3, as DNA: TGTGCCAGTAGCCCCACAGTGAACACTGAAGCTTTCTTT. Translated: CASSPTVNTEAFF.

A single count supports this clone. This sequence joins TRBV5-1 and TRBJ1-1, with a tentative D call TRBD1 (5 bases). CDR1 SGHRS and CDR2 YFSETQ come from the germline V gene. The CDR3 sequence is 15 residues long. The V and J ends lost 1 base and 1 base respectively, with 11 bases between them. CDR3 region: CASSLRTGRNTEAFF. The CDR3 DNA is TGCGCCAGCAGCTTGAGAACAGGCCGGAACACTGAAGCTTTCTTT.

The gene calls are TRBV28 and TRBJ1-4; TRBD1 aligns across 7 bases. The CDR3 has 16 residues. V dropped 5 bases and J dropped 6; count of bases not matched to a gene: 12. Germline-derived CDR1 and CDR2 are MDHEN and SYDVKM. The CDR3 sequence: CASSPLWTGTDEKLFF. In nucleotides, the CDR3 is TGTGCCAGCAGTCCCCTTTGGACAGGTACGGATGAAAAACTGTTTTTT.

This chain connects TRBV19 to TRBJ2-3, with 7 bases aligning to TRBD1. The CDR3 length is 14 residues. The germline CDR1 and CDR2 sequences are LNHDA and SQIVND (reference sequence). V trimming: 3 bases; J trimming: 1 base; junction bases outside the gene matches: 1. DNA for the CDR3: TGTGCCAGTAGTATCGACAGGGGCACAGATACGCAGTATTTT. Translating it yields CASSIDRGTDTQYF.

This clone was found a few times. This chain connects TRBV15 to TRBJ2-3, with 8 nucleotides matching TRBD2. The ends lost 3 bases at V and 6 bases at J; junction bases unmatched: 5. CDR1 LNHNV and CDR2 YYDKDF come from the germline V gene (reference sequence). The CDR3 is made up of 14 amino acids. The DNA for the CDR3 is TGTGCCACCAGCAGGGGGACTAGGGCGGATACGCAGTATTTT. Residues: CATSRGTRADTQYF.

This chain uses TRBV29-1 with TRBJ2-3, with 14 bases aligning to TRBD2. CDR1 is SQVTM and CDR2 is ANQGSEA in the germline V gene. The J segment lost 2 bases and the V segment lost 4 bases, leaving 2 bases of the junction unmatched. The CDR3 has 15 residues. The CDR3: CSVGLAGGTTDTQYF. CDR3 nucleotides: TGCAGCGTTGGACTAGCGGGAGGGACCACAGATACGCAGTATTTT.

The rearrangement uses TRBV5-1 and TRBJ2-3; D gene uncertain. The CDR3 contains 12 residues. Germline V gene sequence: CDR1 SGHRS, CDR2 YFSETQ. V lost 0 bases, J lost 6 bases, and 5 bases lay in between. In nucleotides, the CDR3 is TGCGCCAGCAGCTTGGACTTTGATACGCAGTATTTT. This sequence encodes CASSLDFDTQYF.

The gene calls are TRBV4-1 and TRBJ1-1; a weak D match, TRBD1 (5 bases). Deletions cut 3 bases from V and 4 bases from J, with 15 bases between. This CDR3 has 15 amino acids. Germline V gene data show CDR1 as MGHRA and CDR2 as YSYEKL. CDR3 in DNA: TGCGCCAGCAGCCACCCGACAGCCGGGGGCACTGAAGCTTTCTTT. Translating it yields CASSHPTAGGTEAFF.

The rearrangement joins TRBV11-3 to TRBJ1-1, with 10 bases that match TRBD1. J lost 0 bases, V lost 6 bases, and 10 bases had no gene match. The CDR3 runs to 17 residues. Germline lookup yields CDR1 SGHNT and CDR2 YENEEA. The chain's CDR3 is CASSLTRTGGMNTEAFF. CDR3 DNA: TGTGCCAGCAGTTTGACGAGGACAGGGGGAATGAACACTGAAGCTTTCTTT.

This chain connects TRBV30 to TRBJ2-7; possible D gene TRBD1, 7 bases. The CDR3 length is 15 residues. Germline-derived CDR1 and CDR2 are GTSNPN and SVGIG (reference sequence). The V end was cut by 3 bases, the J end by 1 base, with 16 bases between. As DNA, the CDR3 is TGTGCCTGGAGCGGCGGGACAGCCGTTTCCTACGAGCAGTACTTC. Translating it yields CAWSGGTAVSYEQYF.

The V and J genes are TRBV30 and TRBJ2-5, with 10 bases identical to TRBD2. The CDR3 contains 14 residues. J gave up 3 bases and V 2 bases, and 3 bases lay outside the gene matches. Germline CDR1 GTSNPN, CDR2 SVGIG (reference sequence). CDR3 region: CAWSPGTSEETQYF. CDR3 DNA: TGTGCCTGGAGTCCCGGGACTAGCGAAGAGACCCAGTACTTC.

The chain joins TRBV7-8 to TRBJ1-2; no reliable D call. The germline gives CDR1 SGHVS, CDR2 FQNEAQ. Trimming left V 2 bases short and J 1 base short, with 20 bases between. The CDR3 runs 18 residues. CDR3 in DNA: TGTGCCAGCAGCTTAATTTCTACCGTGACACGAATTAACTATGGCTACACCTTC. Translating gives CASSLISTVTRINYGYTF.

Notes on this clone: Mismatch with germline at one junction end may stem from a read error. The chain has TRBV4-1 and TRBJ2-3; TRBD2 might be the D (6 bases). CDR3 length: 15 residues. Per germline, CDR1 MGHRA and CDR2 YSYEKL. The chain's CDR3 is CASSQDPNRDSPGDF. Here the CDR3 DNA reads TGCGCCAGCAGCCAAGATCCAAACCGGGACTCCCCCGGCGATTTT.

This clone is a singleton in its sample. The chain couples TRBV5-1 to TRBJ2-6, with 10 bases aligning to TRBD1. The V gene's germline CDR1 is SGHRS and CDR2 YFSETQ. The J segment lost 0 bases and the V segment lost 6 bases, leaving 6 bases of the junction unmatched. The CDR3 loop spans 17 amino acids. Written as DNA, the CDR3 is TGCGCCAGCAAGTTAGGACAGGGGGACTCTGGGGCCAACGTCCTGACTTTC. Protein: CASKLGQGDSGANVLTF.

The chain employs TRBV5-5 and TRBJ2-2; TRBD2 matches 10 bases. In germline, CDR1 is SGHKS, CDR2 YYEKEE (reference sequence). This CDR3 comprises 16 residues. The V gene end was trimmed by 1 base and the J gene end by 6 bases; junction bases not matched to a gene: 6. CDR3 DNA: TGTGCCAGCAGCTTGTGGCTAGCGGGAGATCCCGGGGAGCTGTTTTTT. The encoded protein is CASSLWLAGDPGELFF.

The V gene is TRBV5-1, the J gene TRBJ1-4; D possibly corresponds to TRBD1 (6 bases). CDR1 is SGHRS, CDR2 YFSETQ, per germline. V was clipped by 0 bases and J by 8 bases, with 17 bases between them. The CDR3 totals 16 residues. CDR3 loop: CASSLGSGGPGEKLFF. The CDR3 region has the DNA TGCGCCAGCAGCTTGGGTTCGGGGGGCCCAGGGGAAAAACTGTTTTTT.

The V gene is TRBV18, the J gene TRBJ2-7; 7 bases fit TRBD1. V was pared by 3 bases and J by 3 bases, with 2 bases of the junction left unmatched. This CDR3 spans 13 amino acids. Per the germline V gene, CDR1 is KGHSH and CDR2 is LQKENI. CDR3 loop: CASSPDRYYEQYF. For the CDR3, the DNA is TGTGCCAGCTCACCGGACAGGTACTACGAGCAGTACTTC.

Here the CDR3 reads CASSLEAGAHEQYF. The CDR3 DNA reads TGTGCCAGCAGCTTAGAAGCGGGAGCCCACGAGCAGTACTTC. This chain joins TRBV7-8 and TRBJ2-7, with 8 positions matching TRBD2. CDR3 length: 14 residues. Germline CDR1 is SGHVS and CDR2 is FQNEAQ. The V gene end was trimmed by 1 base and the J gene end by 5 bases; junction bases not matched to a gene: 4.

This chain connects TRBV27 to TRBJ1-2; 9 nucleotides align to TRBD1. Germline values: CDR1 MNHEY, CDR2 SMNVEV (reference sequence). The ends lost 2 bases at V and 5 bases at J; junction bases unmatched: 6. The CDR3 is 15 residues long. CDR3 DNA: TGTGCCAGCAGTTTAACCGGGACAGGGATTTATGGCTACACCTTC. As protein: CASSLTGTGIYGYTF.

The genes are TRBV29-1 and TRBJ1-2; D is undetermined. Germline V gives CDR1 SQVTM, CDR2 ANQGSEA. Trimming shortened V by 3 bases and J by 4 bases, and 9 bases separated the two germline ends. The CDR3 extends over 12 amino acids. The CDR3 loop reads CSVDPNSYGYTF. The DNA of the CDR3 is TGCAGCGTTGACCCAAATAGCTATGGCTACACCTTC.

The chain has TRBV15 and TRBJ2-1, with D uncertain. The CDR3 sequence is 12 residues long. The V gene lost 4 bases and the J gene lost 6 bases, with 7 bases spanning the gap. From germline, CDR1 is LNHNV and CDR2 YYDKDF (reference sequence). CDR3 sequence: CATSILSNEQFF. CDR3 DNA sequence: TGTGCCACCAGCATTCTTTCCAATGAGCAGTTCTTC.

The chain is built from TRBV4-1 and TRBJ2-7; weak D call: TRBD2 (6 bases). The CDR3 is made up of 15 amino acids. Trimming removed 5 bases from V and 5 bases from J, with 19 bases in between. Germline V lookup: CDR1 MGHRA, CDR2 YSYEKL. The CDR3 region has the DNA TGCGCCAGCAGCTACCGGGACTCCTCGTCTAACGAGCAGTACTTC. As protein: CASSYRDSSSNEQYF.